Listed here is a single T cell receptor (beta chain). Residents of 20 to 25 US areas, aged about 18 to 89 years, made up the participants. The data were obtained in a study of blood T cell repertoires in COVID-19. Study-wide context: PBMCs, B-cell-depleted T cells, or T cells were the source of the cDNA or gDNA that made up the material.

Sequencing used immunoSEQ multiplex PCR; TCRdb keeps in-frame clones, though not all of them. This table has some 400,000 clones, around 87% appearing once. J lost 4 bases, V lost 4 bases, and 10 bases had no gene match. Germline V lookup: CDR1 SEHNR, CDR2 FQNEAQ (reference sequence). The CDR3 sequence is 17 residues long. The chain couples TRBV7-9 to TRBJ1-6; 7 nucleotides agree with TRBD1. The specimen was PBMCs or T cells enriched from blood (not recorded which). This receptor was taken from a man aged 30-40 years who had recovered from COVID-19. In DNA form, the CDR3 reads TGTGCCAGCAGCTACCATCGGAAACAGGGGTATAATTCACCCCTCCACTTT. Residues: CASSYHRKQGYNSPLHF.